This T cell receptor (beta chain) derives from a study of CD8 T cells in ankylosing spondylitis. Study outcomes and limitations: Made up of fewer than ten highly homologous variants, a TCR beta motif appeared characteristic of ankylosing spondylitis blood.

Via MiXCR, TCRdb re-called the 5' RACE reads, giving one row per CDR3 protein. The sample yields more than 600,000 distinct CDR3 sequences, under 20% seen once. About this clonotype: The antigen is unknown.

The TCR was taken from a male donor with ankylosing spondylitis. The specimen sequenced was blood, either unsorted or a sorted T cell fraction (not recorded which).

The DNA of the CDR3 is TGCAGTGCTAGTCTCGAAGGGTCCGGGGGCGGGAATGAGCAGTTCTTC. Translated: CSASLEGSGGGNEQFF. The rearrangement joins TRBV20-1 to TRBJ2-1, with D tentatively TRBD1 or TRBD2 (6 bases each). Trimming removed 3 bases from V and 7 bases from J, with 22 bases in between. Per germline, CDR1 DFQATT and CDR2 SNEGSKA (reference sequence). The CDR3 totals 16 residues.